This T cell receptor beta chain was documented in a study of T cell repertoires in cytomegalovirus infection. Study in general: Both CMV infection and a matching HLA type were indicated by public TCR beta signatures. Study-wide findings and caveats: Based on cumulative public TCR beta family frequency, carriers of CMV plus the relevant HLA were identified. Within the response measured ex vivo, HLA-C-restricted CMV-specific TCR beta clonotypes were dominant.

This clonotype was recorded at least ten times. The antigen remains undetermined. One entry per CDR3 protein results from TCRdb running MiXCR on the reads. The table includes some 350,000 distinct CDR3 sequences, around 18% detected once. Sequenced input: PBMCs. This TCR derives from a human donor in good health (CMV status not recorded). Some clones in this sample may be carry-over from other donors' samples.

CDR3 residues: CASSLAHHRVTTF. The DNA for the CDR3 is TGTGCCAGCAGCTTAGCGCATCACAGGGTTACAACCTTC. This chain uses TRBV7-2 with TRBJ1-2; the D gene is possibly TRBD1 (6 bases). Per germline, CDR1 SGHTA and CDR2 FQGNSA. Trimming shortened V by 0 bases and J by 14 bases, and 16 bases separated the two germline ends. The CDR3 contains 13 residues. The entire variable domain, with the rest obtained from reference TRBV7-2 and TRBJ1-2, is as follows: GAGVSQSPSNKVTEKGKDVELRCDPISGHTALYWYRQSLGQGLEFLIYFQGNSAPDKSGLPSDRFSAERTGGSVSTLTIQRTQQEDSAVYLCASSLAHHRVTTFGSGTRLTVV.